The clone carrying this T cell receptor (beta chain) was seen a handful of times. This sample was taken from a study of radiotherapy plus CTLA-4 blockade in lung cancer. For the study at large: Objective responses were recorded in around 18% of patients, with disease control recorded in about 29%.

Only in-frame clones appear in the TCRdb table, and some are missing; sequencing was by immunoSEQ multiplex PCR. The sample lists about 120,000 clones, more than 65% occurring once. Germline V gives CDR1 SGHNT, CDR2 YENEEA. This CDR3 comprises 13 residues. V was clipped by 5 bases and J by 8 bases; unmatched bases: 6. This rearrangement joins TRBV11-3 to TRBJ2-3, with 8 bases identical to TRBD2. The origin of this receptor is a human donor with non-small cell lung cancer who had a partial response to radiotherapy plus ipilimumab. Sequencing used peripheral blood, obtained from a patient treated with radiotherapy plus ipilimumab. The CDR3 spells CASSPDGRATQYF. For the CDR3, the DNA is TGTGCCAGCAGCCCCGACGGGAGGGCTACGCAGTATTTT.